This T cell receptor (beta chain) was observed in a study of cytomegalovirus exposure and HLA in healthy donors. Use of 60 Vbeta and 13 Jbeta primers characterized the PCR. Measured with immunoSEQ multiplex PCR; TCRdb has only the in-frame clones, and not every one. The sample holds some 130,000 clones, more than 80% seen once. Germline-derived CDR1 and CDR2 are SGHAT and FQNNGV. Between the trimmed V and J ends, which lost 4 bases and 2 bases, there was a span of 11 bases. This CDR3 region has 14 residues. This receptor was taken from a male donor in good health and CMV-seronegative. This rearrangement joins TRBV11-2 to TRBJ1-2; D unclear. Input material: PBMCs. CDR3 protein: CASSSLGVNYGYTF. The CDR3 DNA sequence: TGTGCCAGCAGCTCCCTCGGGGTCAACTATGGCTACACCTTC.